Described below is a single T cell receptor (beta chain) sequence and its context. The data stem from a study of blood T cell repertoires in COVID-19. For the study at large: The analysed material was cDNA or gDNA that came from T cells, B-cell-depleted T cells, or PBMCs.

As originally analysed: Reference gene primer amplification gave nucleated cell count estimates. Profiled with immunoSEQ multiplex PCR; TCRdb holds only in-frame clones, not every one. V and J calls and clone size are as listed in that table; D and trimming were resolved from the DNA. The sample records roughly 300,000 clones, 85% being singletons. In germline, CDR1 is LNHDA, CDR2 SQIVND (reference sequence). V was pared by 5 bases and J by 2 bases, with 7 bases of the junction left unmatched. The CDR3 is made up of 16 amino acids. The receptor comes from a human donor in a cohort sampled during active COVID-19. The V call is TRBV19, the J call TRBJ2-1; 9 bases align to TRBD2. Specimen: peripheral blood. The chain's CDR3 is CASSLREGPPYNEQFF. For the CDR3, the DNA is TGTGCCAGTAGTTTGCGGGAGGGCCCACCCTACAATGAGCAGTTCTTC.